Shown below are 18 T cell receptor beta chains from a single sample sequenced in a study of blood T cell repertoires in COVID-19. The method was immunoSEQ multiplex PCR; TCRdb's version includes in-frame clones alone and lacks a portion of them. The table has hundreds of thousands of clones, 82% seen once. Specimen: peripheral blood. The origin of the receptors is a woman aged 55-69 years with active or convalescent COVID-19.

The chain is built from TRBV18 and TRBJ2-7; maybe TRBD1 (6 bases). Germline lookup yields CDR1 KGHSH and CDR2 LQKENI. Trimming took 4 bases from V and 6 from J, leaving 16 bases between them. The CDR3 is 14 residues long. The DNA for the CDR3 is TGTGCCAGCTCACGGTCAGGGGATCGGGCCGAGCAGTACTTC. Its protein is CASSRSGDRAEQYF.

The rearrangement joins TRBV19 to TRBJ1-2; D is possibly TRBD1 (5 bases). In germline, CDR1 is LNHDA, CDR2 SQIVND (reference sequence). The CDR3 is made up of 14 amino acids. Deletions cut 3 bases from V and 8 bases from J, with 16 bases between. The CDR3 DNA is TGTGCCAGTAGTATTTTGTCCAGGGAACAAGGCTACACCTTC. This codes for CASSILSREQGYTF.

This sequence joins TRBV27 and TRBJ1-2; D call uncertain. From germline, CDR1 is MNHEY and CDR2 SMNVEV (reference sequence). V lost 6 bases to trimming and J lost 1 base, with 12 bases between them. The CDR3 runs 14 residues. CDR3 loop: CASSPWAHNYGYTF. The CDR3 DNA sequence: TGTGCCAGCAGCCCCTGGGCGCATAACTATGGCTACACCTTC.

CDR3 bases: TGTGCCAGCAGCCAAGGTGGAGCGACCGATTATAATTCACCCCTCCACTTT. It is translated as CASSQGGATDYNSPLHF. V and J are TRBV14 and TRBJ1-6, with D hard to call. With 1 base removed from V and 4 bases from J, the gap between germline ends came to 14 bases. From germline, CDR1 is SGHDN and CDR2 FVKESK. This CDR3 has 17 residues.

This clone was picked up a small number of times. The chain uses TRBV7-2 and TRBJ1-6; D ambiguous. V dropped 5 bases and J dropped 4 bases, with 15 bases sitting between them. This CDR3 is built from 16 residues. The germline gives CDR1 SGHTA, CDR2 FQGNSA. For the CDR3, the DNA is TGTGCCAGCAGCACTGGACGAGCGGGTTATAATTCACCCCTCCACTTT. It translates to CASSTGRAGYNSPLHF.

The chain recombines TRBV6-6 with TRBJ1-4, with 10 positions matching TRBD1. Trimming cost V 5 bases and J 8 bases; bases outside gene matches: 5. The length of the CDR3 is 14 residues. The V gene's germline CDR1 is MNHNY and CDR2 SVGAGI (reference sequence). This CDR3 reads CASSGQGGLEKLFF. The CDR3, as DNA: TGTGCCAGCAGTGGACAGGGGGGATTGGAAAAACTGTTTTTT.

The V and J genes are TRBV11-2 and TRBJ2-7; D perhaps matches TRBD1 (5 bases). Trimming took off 3 bases at V and 3 bases at J, with 9 bases between the two ends. Germline CDR1 is SGHAT and CDR2 is FQNNGV. The CDR3 is 13 amino acids. The CDR3 is CASSFGQGYEQYF. DNA for the CDR3: TGTGCCAGCAGCTTTGGGCAGGGCTACGAGCAGTACTTC.

The rearrangement uses TRBV9 and TRBJ2-1, with D tentatively TRBD2 (6 bases). With 0 bases removed from V and 5 bases from J, the gap between germline ends came to 12 bases. The CDR3 runs 15 residues. Germline V gene lookup returns CDR1 SGDLS and CDR2 YYNGEE. The CDR3 is CASSVGGGGDNEQFF. For the CDR3, the DNA is TGTGCCAGCAGCGTAGGGGGTGGAGGGGACAATGAGCAGTTCTTC.

The chain carries TRBV3-1 (or the pseudogene TRBV3-2) and TRBJ2-5; 8 bases align to TRBD2. The CDR3 has 16 residues. Germline CDR1 LGHDT, CDR2 YNNKEL (reference sequence). The trim removed 4 bases at V and 4 bases at J, leaving 11 bases unmatched. Written as DNA, the CDR3 is TGTGCCAGCAGCCCCAAAGTCGGGGGGGTGGGAGAGACCCAGTACTTC. Protein product: CASSPKVGGVGETQYF.

The rearrangement uses TRBV11-2 and TRBJ1-5; tentative D call: TRBD1 (6 bases). Germline CDR1 and CDR2: SGHAT and FQNNGV. The CDR3 runs 16 residues. V gave up 0 bases and J gave up 3 bases, with 12 bases separating them. The DNA for the CDR3 is TGTGCCAGCAGCTTAGAAGACAGGCGGCCCAATCAGCCCCAGCATTTT. Protein: CASSLEDRRPNQPQHF.

The chain has TRBV30 and TRBJ1-2; D is perhaps TRBD1 (6 bases). The CDR3 totals 13 residues. Trimming left V 0 bases short and J 5 bases short, with 10 bases between. Germline V CDR1 and CDR2: GTSNPN, SVGIG (reference sequence). The CDR3 coding sequence is TGTGCCTGGAGTGTATCCAGGGGTTATGGCTACACCTTC. This gives the protein CAWSVSRGYGYTF.

V gene TRBV20-1 combines with J gene TRBJ1-4; D is uncertain. The CDR3 contains 12 residues. CDR1 is DFQATT, CDR2 SNEGSKA, per germline (reference sequence). The V end was cut by 3 bases, the J end by 7 bases, with 9 bases between. CDR3: CSASAGGEKLFF. The CDR3 bases are TGCAGTGCTAGTGCGGGAGGTGAAAAACTGTTTTTT.

In the case of this clone: Different DNA sequences within this sample yield the same CDR3. V and J are TRBV30 and TRBJ1-1, with D tentatively TRBD1 (6 bases). The ends were cut back, 3 bases at V and 1 base at J, with 9 bases in the middle. The CDR3 sequence is 13 residues long. From germline, CDR1 is GTSNPN and CDR2 SVGIG (reference sequence). CDR3 amino acids: CAWRTGPNTEAFF. The CDR3 DNA reads TGTGCCTGGAGAACAGGGCCGAACACTGAAGCTTTCTTT.

The J gene is TRBJ2-3, the V gene TRBV5-1, with D perhaps matching TRBD1 (6 bases). V was pared by 1 base and J by 0 bases, with 15 bases between. This CDR3 is built from 17 residues. From germline, CDR1 is SGHRS and CDR2 YFSETQ. The CDR3 reads CASSLTYRETSTDTQYF. As DNA, the CDR3 is TGCGCCAGCAGCTTGACCTACAGGGAAACTAGCACAGATACGCAGTATTTT.

This clone occurred a few times. This CDR3 is also generated by other DNA sequences in the sample. This chain joins TRBV19 and TRBJ1-2; TRBD1 agrees at 7 bases. Germline assignment: CDR1 LNHDA and CDR2 SQIVND (reference sequence). With 7 bases clipped from V and 4 bases from J, the junction kept 3 bases outside the gene matches. This CDR3 is 12 amino acids long. CDR3 loop: CASTPGGYGYTF. The CDR3 DNA follows: TGTGCCAGTACCCCAGGGGGCTATGGCTACACCTTC. The whole variable domain, filled in from reference TRBV19 and TRBJ1-2, reads DGGITQSPKYLFRKEGQNVTLSCEQNLNHDAMYWYRQDPGQGLRLIYYSQIVNDFQKGDIAEGYSVSREKKESFPLTVTSAQKNPTAFYLCASTPGGYGYTFGSGTRLTVV.

The chain links TRBV2 to TRBJ2-5; TRBD2 matches at 8 bases. V shed 7 bases, J shed 11 bases, and the junction held 12 bases outside the gene matches. Germline CDR1 and CDR2: SNHLY and FYNNEI. The CDR3 sequence is 13 residues long. The CDR3 is CASTGGRGERQYF. The CDR3 nucleotides are TGTGCCAGCACCGGGGGGCGGGGGGAGCGTCAGTACTTC.

The V gene is TRBV9, the J gene TRBJ1-5, with 7 bases that match TRBD1. Germline CDR1 is SGDLS and CDR2 is YYNGEE. V shed 0 bases and J 5 bases; nucleotides not matched to a gene: 5. CDR3 length: 15 amino acids. CDR3 amino acids: CASSVDGTVYQPQHF. In DNA form, the CDR3 reads TGTGCCAGCAGCGTAGACGGGACAGTTTATCAGCCCCAGCATTTT. Full variable domain (outside the CDR3, taken from reference TRBV9 and TRBJ1-5): DSGVTQTPKHLITATGQRVTLRCSPRSGDLSVYWYQQSLDQGLQFLIQYYNGEERAKGNILERFSAQQFPDLHSELNLSSLELGDSALYFCASSVDGTVYQPQHFGDGTRLSIL.

The chain employs TRBV15 and TRBJ2-2; 10 bases are a match to TRBD2. The CDR3 sequence is 16 residues long. The J segment lost 4 bases and the V segment lost 3 bases, leaving 5 bases of the junction unmatched. Germline lookup yields CDR1 LNHNV and CDR2 YYDKDF (reference sequence). CDR3 in DNA: TGTGCCACCAGCAGGCCAGCGGGGGGGGGCACCGGGGAGCTGTTTTTT. This gives the protein CATSRPAGGGTGELFF.